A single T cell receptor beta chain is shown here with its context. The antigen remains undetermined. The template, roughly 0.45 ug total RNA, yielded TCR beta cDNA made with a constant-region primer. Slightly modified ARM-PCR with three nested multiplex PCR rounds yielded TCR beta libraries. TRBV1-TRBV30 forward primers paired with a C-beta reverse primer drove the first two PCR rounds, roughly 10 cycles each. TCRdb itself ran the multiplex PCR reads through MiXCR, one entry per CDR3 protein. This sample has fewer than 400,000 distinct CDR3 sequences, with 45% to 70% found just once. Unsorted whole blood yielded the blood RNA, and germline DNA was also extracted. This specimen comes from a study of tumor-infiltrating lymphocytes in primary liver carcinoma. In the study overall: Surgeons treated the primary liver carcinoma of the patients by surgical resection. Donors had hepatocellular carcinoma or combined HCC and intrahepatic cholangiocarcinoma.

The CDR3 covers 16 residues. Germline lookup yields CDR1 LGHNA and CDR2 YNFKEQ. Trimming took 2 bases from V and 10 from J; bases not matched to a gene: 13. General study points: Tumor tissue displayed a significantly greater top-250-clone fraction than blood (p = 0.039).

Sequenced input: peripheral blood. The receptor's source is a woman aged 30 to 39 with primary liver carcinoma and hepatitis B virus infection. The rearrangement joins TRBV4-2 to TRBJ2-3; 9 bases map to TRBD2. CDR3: CASSQFLAGGGNAQYF. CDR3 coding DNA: TGTGCCAGCAGCCAATTCCTCGCGGGAGGGGGAAATGCGCAGTATTTT.